This TCR beta chain was observed in a study of blood T cell repertoires in COVID-19. Study-wide context: Samples taken during acute and convalescent COVID-19 were collected in the United States, Italy and Spain.

One Seattle source followed patients from active infection through their disease course. Study processing details: Researchers report that nucleated cell counts were estimated from reference gene primer amplification. Sequencing used immunoSEQ multiplex PCR; TCRdb keeps in-frame clones, though not all of them. Clone size and the V and J calls come from that table; the DNA yielded D and trimming. The table lists 150,000 to 200,000 clones, roughly four fifths of them singletons, with over 6% in the top ten. The CDR3 is made up of 15 amino acids. The ends lost 3 bases at V and 2 bases at J; junction bases unmatched: 5. The V gene's germline CDR1 is KGHSH and CDR2 LQKENI.

This rearrangement joins TRBV18 to TRBJ2-3; TRBD2 matches at 7 bases. The receptor comes from a woman in her seventies with COVID-19, enrolled during active disease. The source material was peripheral blood. CDR3 coding DNA: TGTGCCAGCTCACCCCTAGCGGAACTCACAGATACGCAGTATTTT. It is translated as CASSPLAELTDTQYF.